The 13 T cell receptor beta chains below were found in one sample sequenced in a study of spatial heterogeneity in lung cancer. Time point described: sample taken at primary tumor resection. The authors sequenced whole RNA from tumor, nontumor lung or frozen PBMC without sorting. In TCRdb, the 5' RACE reads were re-called with MiXCR into one record per CDR3 protein. Counted here are 11,000 to 15,000 distinct CDR3 sequences, 11% occurring once; the ten biggest clones make up 30% to 35%. The sample consisted of PBMCs, taken at surgery. Receptors were obtained from a female donor with early-stage non-small cell lung cancer.

A few counts support this clonotype. The V gene is TRBV3-1, the J gene TRBJ1-1, with D possibly being TRBD1 (5 bases). Per germline, CDR1 LGHDT and CDR2 YNNKEL (reference sequence). The CDR3 spans 13 residues. V was shortened by 0 bases and J by 3 bases, with 5 bases between the two germline ends. CDR3 region: CASSQEGDTEAFF. The CDR3, as DNA: TGTGCCAGCAGCCAAGAAGGGGACACTGAAGCTTTCTTT.

This clonotype occurred a few times. V is TRBV29-1 and J is TRBJ2-1; 11 bases agree with TRBD1. The J segment lost 9 bases and the V segment lost 5 bases, leaving 9 bases of the junction unmatched. Germline assignment: CDR1 SQVTM and CDR2 ANQGSEA. The CDR3 length is 14 residues. The CDR3 is CSVQGQGVFGEQFF. The CDR3 bases are TGCAGCGTTCAGGGACAGGGGGTCTTTGGTGAGCAGTTCTTC.

This clonotype was counted a few times. The V call is TRBV7-9, the J call TRBJ2-1; tentative D call: TRBD1 (5 bases). The CDR3 length is 15 residues. Germline values: CDR1 SEHNR, CDR2 FQNEAQ (reference sequence). Deletions cut 2 bases from V and 2 bases from J, with 10 bases between. The chain's CDR3 is CASSLKVRAYNEQFF. DNA of the CDR3: TGTGCCAGCAGCTTAAAGGTCAGGGCCTACAATGAGCAGTTCTTC.

The V and J genes are TRBV19 and TRBJ1-2; 7 positions match TRBD1. The length of the CDR3 is 15 residues. Germline V gene lookup returns CDR1 LNHDA and CDR2 SQIVND (reference sequence). Losses at the gene ends were 7 bases for V and 1 base for J; bases not matched to a gene: 9. CDR3 sequence: CASTITQGVNYGYTF. The DNA for the CDR3 is TGTGCCAGTACAATAACCCAGGGGGTTAACTATGGCTACACCTTC. The full variable domain, completed using reference TRBV19 and TRBJ1-2, is DGGITQSPKYLFRKEGQNVTLSCEQNLNHDAMYWYRQDPGQGLRLIYYSQIVNDFQKGDIAEGYSVSREKKESFPLTVTSAQKNPTAFYLCASTITQGVNYGYTFGSGTRLTVV.

The sample holds many counts of this clonotype. The chain carries TRBV12-3 or TRBV12-4 and TRBJ1-6; weak D call: TRBD1 (6 bases). The CDR3 is 15 amino acids. V was cut by 7 bases and J by 8 bases, with 18 bases left in between. This chain's CDR3 is CASTSGDKRYSPLHF. CDR3 bases: TGTGCCAGCACTTCGGGGGACAAGAGATATTCACCCCTCCACTTT.

The sample holds a few counts of this clonotype. The chain couples TRBV6-6 to TRBJ2-1; TRBD2 aligns across 7 bases. Per germline, CDR1 MNHNY and CDR2 SVGAGI (reference sequence). CDR3 length: 15 amino acids. J was trimmed by 1 base and V by 5 bases; bases with no gene match: 5. Written as DNA, the CDR3 is TGTGCCAGCAGTGAAACGGGGGGTTCCTACAATGAGCAGTTCTTC. Encoded protein: CASSETGGSYNEQFF.

V usage is TRBV24-1 and J usage is TRBJ2-7, with TRBD1 matching 8 bases. The ends lost 8 bases at V and 4 bases at J; junction bases unmatched: 6. CDR1 KGHDR and CDR2 SFDVKD come from the germline V gene. This CDR3 is built from 13 residues. The CDR3 protein is CATKRDRMYEQYF. Written as DNA, the CDR3 is TGTGCCACCAAACGGGACAGGATGTACGAGCAGTACTTC.

This clonotype was counted at least ten times. CDR3 sequence (DNA): TGTGCCAGCAGTGACTCGCCCTCCTACAATGAGCAGTTCTTC. Its translation: CASSDSPSYNEQFF. This chain joins TRBV6-4 and TRBJ2-1, with D unclear. The CDR3 contains 14 residues. Germline V gives CDR1 MRHNA, CDR2 SNTAGT. The V and J ends lost 0 bases and 0 bases respectively, with 3 bases between them.

The J gene is TRBJ2-3, the V gene TRBV12-3 or TRBV12-4; D not certain. This CDR3 is built from 11 residues. Trimming took off 5 bases at V and 2 bases at J, with 2 bases between the two ends. The CDR3 DNA reads TGTGCCAGCAGTATCACAGATACGCAGTATTTT. This sequence encodes CASSITDTQYF.

This clonotype was counted once. J is TRBJ1-5 and V is TRBV12-3 or TRBV12-4; D uncertain. The V gene lost 6 bases and the J gene lost 4 bases, with 7 bases spanning the gap. The length of the CDR3 is 12 residues. As DNA, the CDR3 is TGTGCCAGCAGAAAGGGAAATCAGCCCCAGCATTTT. It translates to CASRKGNQPQHF.

This clonotype is medium-sized in the sample. The V call is TRBV5-1, the J call TRBJ2-3; D ambiguous. Looked up from germline, CDR1 is SGHRS and CDR2 is YFSETQ. The CDR3 has 11 residues. Trimming shortened V by 0 bases and J by 5 bases, and 1 base separated the two germline ends. CDR3 amino acids: CASSLGDTQYF. The CDR3 DNA is TGCGCCAGCAGCTTGGGAGATACGCAGTATTTT.

This clonotype was seen repeatedly, ten times or more. This rearrangement joins TRBV7-3 to TRBJ2-3; D is possibly TRBD1 or TRBD2 (5 bases each). The CDR3 has 13 residues. CDR1 is SGHTA and CDR2 is FQGTGA in the germline V gene. Trimming shortened V by 5 bases and J by 2 bases, and 8 bases separated the two germline ends. The CDR3 DNA reads TGTGCCAGCAGCCCGGGGCCCACAGATACGCAGTATTTT. This codes for CASSPGPTDTQYF. The variable domain in full, with the rest retrieved from reference TRBV7-3 and TRBJ2-3, is GAGVSQTPSNKVTEKGKYVELRCDPISGHTALYWYRQSLGQGPEFLIYFQGTGAADDSGLPNDRFFAVRPEGSVSTLKIQRTERGDSAVYLCASSPGPTDTQYFGPGTRLTVL.

The sample holds many counts of this clonotype. This sequence joins TRBV7-2 and TRBJ1-2; D perhaps matches TRBD1 (6 bases). The V gene's germline CDR1 is SGHTA and CDR2 FQGNSA. There are 16 residues in the CDR3. V lost 4 bases to trimming and J lost 3 bases, with 18 bases between them. In DNA, the CDR3 is TGTGCCAGCAGCTCCCCCGGTGACGACAGGCACTATGGCTACACCTTC. This translates into CASSSPGDDRHYGYTF.